The clone carrying this T cell receptor (beta chain) was counted at least ten times. This sample is part of a study of T cells after posttransplantation cyclophosphamide. The data were produced by immunoSEQ multiplex PCR, yet TCRdb's version contains in-frame clones alone and is incomplete. Observed in the sample are about 39,000 clones, none of them singletons. CDR3 length: 13 residues. The V end was cut by 0 bases, the J end by 7 bases, with 8 bases between. Germline values: CDR1 SGHNT, CDR2 YYREEE (reference sequence). Source material: PBMCs. The clonotype was recovered from a woman between 45 and 60 years old in good health and a related stem cell transplant donor. The rearrangement uses TRBV5-4 and TRBJ1-5; D is uncertain. This chain's CDR3 is CASSLEREQPQHF. Here the CDR3 DNA reads TGTGCCAGCAGCTTGGAGCGGGAACAGCCCCAGCATTTT.